This TCR beta chain was captured in a study of radiation and T cells in renal cell carcinoma. Deletions cut 0 bases from V and 0 bases from J, with 9 bases between. Germline-derived CDR1 and CDR2 are SGDLS and YYNGEE. This CDR3 is built from 16 residues. Time point indicated: blood 2 weeks post-SBRT. As to treatment: 15 Gy SBRT to primary tumor, nephrectomy 4 weeks later. The patient's renal cell carcinoma had clear cell pathology. Assay: immunoSEQ multiplex PCR; the TCRdb copy retains only in-frame clones and omits some. This sample has some 70,000 clones, with roughly 82% found just once. Comments on this clone: Its specificity is unknown.

Study results and caveats: Top tumor clonotypes rose in blood 2 weeks post-radiation, then contracted. No pretreatment tumor biopsies were available for baseline clonotypes.

Sequencing used blood, obtained from a patient whose treatment included radiotherapy and nephrectomy. The TCR sequence derives from a man aged 55-75 years with renal cell carcinoma. The chain joins TRBV9 to TRBJ2-2, with unresolved D. CDR3 DNA sequence: TGTGCCAGCAGCGTAGATGCGACTCCGAACACCGGGGAGCTGTTTTTT. It specifies CASSVDATPNTGELFF.